One sample yielded the 5 T cell receptor beta chains listed below, sequenced in a study of Ad26.COV2.S vaccination and SARS-CoV-2 variants. Sequencing used immunoSEQ multiplex PCR; TCRdb keeps in-frame clones, though not all of them. The sample records about 420,000 clones, over 75% being singletons. The treatment here: over 15 received Ad26.COV2.S at low or high dose, single or two shots; roughly five received placebo; per-sample allocation not given. Day 63 after the first injection of vaccine or placebo was the sampling time. The starting material was peripheral blood, obtained in a trial of Ad26.COV2.S vaccine versus placebo. The source is a person aged 18-60 years who received the Ad26.COV2.S COVID-19 vaccine or a placebo.

The chain carries TRBV23-1 and TRBJ1-3, with 10 bases identical to TRBD1. TRBV23-1 is filed as an ORF, its function uncertain. V gave up 3 bases and J gave up 4 bases; unmatched junction bases: 6. This CDR3 contains 16 residues. The CDR3 loop is CASSQKTGGSGNTIYF. CDR3 DNA sequence: TGCGCCAGCAGTCAGAAGACAGGGGGCTCAGGAAACACCATATATTTT.

A remark on this clone: The same CDR3 also results from other DNA sequences found in this sample. The chain links TRBV19 to TRBJ1-5; D is ambiguous. V lost 6 bases to trimming and J lost 2 bases, with 11 bases between them. CDR3 length: 14 residues. The germline CDR1 and CDR2 sequences are LNHDA and SQIVND (reference sequence). In nucleotides, the CDR3 is TGTGCCAGTAGCCCCGGCGGGGGCAATCAGCCCCAGCATTTT. Amino acids: CASSPGGGNQPQHF.

The rearrangement links TRBV7-3 to TRBJ2-7, with 8 nucleotides matching TRBD1. The CDR3 has 13 amino acids. V shed 5 bases and J 7 bases; nucleotides not matched to a gene: 7. CDR1 and CDR2 (germline): SGHTA, FQGTGA. CDR3 coding DNA: TGTGCCAGCAGCCCGACAGGGGATAGGGAGCAGTACTTC. Its translation is CASSPTGDREQYF.

Points on this clone: The sample has other DNA sequences that encode this CDR3 too. CDR3 in DNA: TGTGCCAGCAGCGGGGGTTCTAACTATGGCTACACCTTC. Its translation is CASSGGSNYGYTF. The genes are TRBV9 and TRBJ1-2; D is unclear. The CDR3 runs to 13 residues. CDR1 and CDR2 from the germline V gene are SGDLS and YYNGEE. V was shortened by 3 bases and J by 0 bases, with 6 bases between the two germline ends.

This chain links TRBV4-1 with TRBJ1-1, with 8 bases that match TRBD1. J gave up 5 bases and V 2 bases, and 4 bases lay outside the gene matches. Germline CDR1 reads MGHRA; CDR2 reads YSYEKL. The CDR3 runs to 14 residues. In nucleotides, the CDR3 is TGCGCCAGCAGCCAAACCGGACAGGGTACTGAAGCTTTCTTT. Its translation is CASSQTGQGTEAFF.